This TCR beta chain was found in a study of shared clonotypes between healthy human individuals. Whole-study results and caveats: Generation probability values for non-shared clonotypes were lower than those for clonotypes shared by all four donors.

Points on this clone: What it binds is unknown.

This CDR3 has 13 amino acids. Trimming removed 4 bases from V and 5 bases from J, with 13 bases in between. Germline values: CDR1 SGHNT, CDR2 YYREEE (reference sequence). Sequencing was performed with immunoSEQ multiplex PCR; in TCRdb, only in-frame clones are kept and a portion is missing. This table has 2.3 million or so clones, approximately 93% appearing once. V gene TRBV5-4 combines with J gene TRBJ2-7; the D is unclear. The TCR originated in a man aged 18 to 30 in good health. Some clones in this sample may be carry-over from other donors' samples. The sequenced sample consisted of naive CD4+ T cells from PBMCs. Subset in this sample: CD45RA+ positively selected. In DNA, the CDR3 is TGTGCCAGCAGCCTGGAGTCTAACCACGAGCAGTACTTC. Its translation is CASSLESNHEQYF.